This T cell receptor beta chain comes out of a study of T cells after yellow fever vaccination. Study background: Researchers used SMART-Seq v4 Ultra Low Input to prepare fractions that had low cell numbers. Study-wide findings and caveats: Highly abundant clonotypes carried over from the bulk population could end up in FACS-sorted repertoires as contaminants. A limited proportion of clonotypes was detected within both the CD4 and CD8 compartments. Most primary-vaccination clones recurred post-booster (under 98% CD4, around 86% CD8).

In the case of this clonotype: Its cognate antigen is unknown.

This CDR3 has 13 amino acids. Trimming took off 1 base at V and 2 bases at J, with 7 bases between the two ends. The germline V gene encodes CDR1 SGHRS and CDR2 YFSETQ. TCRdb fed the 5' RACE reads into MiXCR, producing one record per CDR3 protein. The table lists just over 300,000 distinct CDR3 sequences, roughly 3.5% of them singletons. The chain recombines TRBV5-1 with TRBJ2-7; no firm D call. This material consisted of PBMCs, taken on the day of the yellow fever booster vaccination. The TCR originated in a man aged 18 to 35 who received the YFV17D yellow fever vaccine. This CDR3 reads CASSLRSAYEQYF. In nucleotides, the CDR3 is TGCGCCAGCAGCTTGAGGTCGGCCTACGAGCAGTACTTC.